A single T cell receptor (beta chain) is shown here with its context. No antigen is known for it. This entry is derived from a study of cytomegalovirus exposure and HLA in healthy donors. General study findings and limits: The classifier reportedly diagnosed cytomegalovirus status with high specificity and sensitivity.

Researchers ran the PCR with 60 Vbeta and 13 Jbeta primers. TCRdb's copy holds only in-frame clones and misses some; the assay was immunoSEQ multiplex PCR. Of 75,000 to 90,000 clones listed, 10% are singletons. The J segment lost 3 bases and the V segment lost 7 bases, leaving 7 bases of the junction unmatched. The CDR3 length is 17 residues. Germline CDR1 reads LNHDA; CDR2 reads SQIVND (reference sequence). The chain combines TRBV19 with TRBJ2-2, with 14 bases identical to TRBD2. The origin of this receptor is a man aged 55 to 70 in good health and CMV-seropositive. The sample consisted of PBMCs. CDR3 region: CASTPRGLAGDTGELFF. In DNA, the CDR3 is TGTGCCAGTACCCCCAGGGGACTAGCGGGGGACACCGGGGAGCTGTTTTTT.